Listed below are T cell receptor beta chains from one sample, sequenced in a study of T cell changes during pregnancy in multiple sclerosis. Libraries were prepared by immunoSEQ multiplex PCR; TCRdb keeps only in-frame clonotypes and omits some of them. The data show 55,000 to 65,000 clones, over 90% seen once. The sample here was CD8+ T cells from peripheral blood mononuclear cells, taken in the third trimester of pregnancy. The source is a female donor with multiple sclerosis, enrolled in a pregnancy study. Each CDR3 is given with its conserved first and last residue. Each record gives: CDR3 protein, CDR3 DNA, D gene, J gene, clone size, V gene. A D gene is named only where the DNA matches it firmly. The size of a clone is reported for some rows only, either as once, few or many, or as a class for expanded clones.

CDR3aa: CASSLEGLAGGAYEQYF; CDR3nt: TGTGCCAGCAGCTTAGAGGGACTAGCGGGAGGAGCCTACGAGCAGTACTTC; d_gene: TRBD2; j_gene: TRBJ2-7; abundance: .; v_gene: TRBV11-2
CDR3aa: CASSRIDRGNTEAFF; CDR3nt: TGCGCCAGCAGCCGGATAGACAGGGGGAACACTGAAGCTTTCTTT; d_gene: TRBD1; j_gene: TRBJ1-1; abundance: .; v_gene: TRBV5-1
CDR3aa: CASSELAGLTSTDTQYF; CDR3nt: TGTGCCAGCAGTGAACTAGCGGGACTCACTAGCACAGATACGCAGTATTTT; d_gene: TRBD2; j_gene: TRBJ2-3; abundance: .; v_gene: TRBV2
CDR3aa: CASTSAAQGGKTQYF; CDR3nt: TGTGCCAGCACCTCAGCCGCCCAGGGCGGGAAGACCCAGTACTTC; d_gene: .; j_gene: TRBJ2-5; abundance: .; v_gene: TRBV7-9
CDR3aa: CASSQLTGTSGSMNEQYF; CDR3nt: TGTGCCAGCAGCCAACTCACTGGGACTAGCGGGAGCATGAACGAGCAGTACTTC; d_gene: TRBD2; j_gene: TRBJ2-7; abundance: .; v_gene: TRBV4-2
CDR3aa: CARDAGRMNTEAFF; CDR3nt: TGTGCCAGAGACGCAGGCCGGATGAACACTGAAGCTTTCTTT; d_gene: .; j_gene: TRBJ1-1; abundance: .; v_gene: TRBV2
CDR3aa: CASSQVGGSEQFF; CDR3nt: TGTGCCAGCAGCCAAGTTGGAGGTAGTGAGCAGTTCTTC; d_gene: .; j_gene: TRBJ2-1; abundance: .; v_gene: TRBV4-2
CDR3aa: CASSLMTGGAYEQYF; CDR3nt: TGCGCCAGCAGCTTGATGACAGGGGGGGCCTACGAGCAGTACTTC; d_gene: TRBD1; j_gene: TRBJ2-7; abundance: once; v_gene: TRBV5-1
CDR3aa: CASSLLSADTQYF; CDR3nt: TGTGCCAGCAGCTTGTTATCAGCGGATACGCAGTATTTT; d_gene: .; j_gene: TRBJ2-3; abundance: .; v_gene: TRBV7-3
CDR3aa: CASSLEDGREMGTDTQYF; CDR3nt: TGTGCCAGCAGCTTAGAGGACGGGCGGGAGATGGGCACAGATACGCAGTATTTT; d_gene: TRBD2; j_gene: TRBJ2-3; abundance: .; v_gene: TRBV7-9
CDR3aa: CASSFVPVEQFF; CDR3nt: TGCGCCAGCAGCTTCGTCCCGGTGGAGCAGTTCTTC; d_gene: .; j_gene: TRBJ2-1; abundance: .; v_gene: TRBV5-1
CDR3aa: CASVPQALTEAFF; CDR3nt: TGTGCCAGCGTCCCCCAAGCCCTTACTGAAGCTTTCTTT; d_gene: .; j_gene: TRBJ1-1; abundance: once; v_gene: TRBV28
CDR3aa: CATTSNSYNEQFF; CDR3nt: TGTGCCACGACTAGCAACTCCTACAATGAGCAGTTCTTC; d_gene: TRBD2; j_gene: TRBJ2-1; abundance: .; v_gene: TRBV27
CDR3aa: CASSTGTSYEQFF; CDR3nt: TGTGCCAGTAGTACGGGGACTAGCTATGAGCAGTTCTTC; d_gene: TRBD2; j_gene: TRBJ2-1; abundance: .; v_gene: TRBV19
CDR3aa: CASSQGVQGNEQYF; CDR3nt: TGTGCCAGTAGTCAGGGTGTCCAGGGCAACGAGCAGTACTTC; d_gene: .; j_gene: TRBJ2-7; abundance: .; v_gene: TRBV19
CDR3aa: CASSPQGARGYTF; CDR3nt: TGCGCCAGCAGTCCACAGGGGGCGAGAGGCTACACCTTC; d_gene: TRBD1; j_gene: TRBJ1-2; abundance: .; v_gene: TRBV23-1
CDR3aa: CASSSGYNEQFF; CDR3nt: TGTGCCAGCAGTTCAGGGTACAATGAGCAGTTCTTC; d_gene: .; j_gene: TRBJ2-1; abundance: once; v_gene: TRBV7-6
CDR3aa: CASSPRDRDYNEQFF; CDR3nt: TGTGCCAGCTCACCGCGGGATAGGGACTACAATGAGCAGTTCTTC; d_gene: .; j_gene: TRBJ2-1; abundance: .; v_gene: TRBV18
CDR3aa: CSVDGQATNYGYTF; CDR3nt: TGCAGCGTTGACGGACAGGCTACTAACTATGGCTACACCTTC; d_gene: TRBD1; j_gene: TRBJ1-2; abundance: .; v_gene: TRBV29-1
CDR3aa: CAWKQGWTEAFF; CDR3nt: TGTGCCTGGAAGCAGGGTTGGACTGAAGCTTTCTTT; d_gene: .; j_gene: TRBJ1-1; abundance: few; v_gene: TRBV30
CDR3aa: CASSLVGGQGLVGNTIYF; CDR3nt: TGTGCCAGCAGCTTAGTTGGGGGACAGGGACTCGTCGGAAACACCATATATTTT; d_gene: TRBD1; j_gene: TRBJ1-3; abundance: once; v_gene: TRBV7-9
CDR3aa: CASTLSGSSYEQYF; CDR3nt: TGTGCCAGTACCCTTAGCGGGAGCTCCTACGAGCAGTACTTC; d_gene: TRBD2; j_gene: TRBJ2-7; abundance: .; v_gene: TRBV19
CDR3aa: CASSIGLAGYNEQFF; CDR3nt: TGTGCCAGTAGTATAGGTCTAGCGGGGTACAATGAGCAGTTCTTC; d_gene: TRBD2; j_gene: TRBJ2-1; abundance: .; v_gene: TRBV19
CDR3aa: CASSALLKQDLYGYTF; CDR3nt: TGTGCCAGCAGCGCACTCCTGAAACAGGATCTCTATGGCTACACCTTC; d_gene: .; j_gene: TRBJ1-2; abundance: .; v_gene: TRBV5-4
CDR3aa: CASSLIPGTGRSSF; CDR3nt: TGTGCCAGCAGCTTGATCCCCGGGACAGGGAGATCCTCGTTT; d_gene: TRBD1; j_gene: TRBJ1-4; abundance: .; v_gene: TRBV5-6
CDR3aa: CASSLGEELNTEAFF; CDR3nt: TGCGCCAGCAGCTTGGGTGAGGAACTGAACACTGAAGCTTTCTTT; d_gene: .; j_gene: TRBJ1-1; abundance: .; v_gene: TRBV5-1
CDR3aa: CASSLAPQREAFF; CDR3nt: TGTGCCAGCAGCTTAGCCCCGCAGCGGGAAGCTTTCTTT; d_gene: .; j_gene: TRBJ1-1; abundance: .; v_gene: TRBV7-6
CDR3aa: CASGLYGREQYF; CDR3nt: TGTGCTAGTGGTTTGTACGGGAGGGAGCAGTACTTC; d_gene: TRBD2; j_gene: TRBJ2-7; abundance: .; v_gene: TRBV12-5
CDR3aa: CASSGISGSNPYEQYF; CDR3nt: TGTGCCAGCAGCGGGATTAGCGGGAGTAATCCCTACGAGCAGTACTTC; d_gene: TRBD2; j_gene: TRBJ2-7; abundance: .; v_gene: TRBV9
CDR3aa: CASSLWPQETQYF; CDR3nt: TGTGCCAGCAGCTTATGGCCCCAAGAGACCCAGTACTTC; d_gene: .; j_gene: TRBJ2-5; abundance: .; v_gene: TRBV7-9
CDR3aa: CASSEERGGRSLSFF; CDR3nt: TGTGCCAGCAGTGAAGAACGCGGGGGCCGATCACTTTCTTTCTTT; d_gene: .; j_gene: TRBJ1-1; abundance: .; v_gene: TRBV2
CDR3aa: CASSGRGSYEQYF; CDR3nt: TGTGCCAGCAGTGGTAGGGGATCCTACGAGCAGTACTTC; d_gene: .; j_gene: TRBJ2-7; abundance: .; v_gene: TRBV2
CDR3aa: CASSSPDRGNEQFF; CDR3nt: TGTGCCAGCAGTTCCCCGGACAGAGGCAATGAGCAGTTCTTC; d_gene: .; j_gene: TRBJ2-1; abundance: .; v_gene: TRBV28
CDR3aa: CASSLGTGGRFPHF; CDR3nt: TGTGCCAGCAGCTTGGGGACAGGGGGCAGGTTTCCTCATTTT; d_gene: TRBD1; j_gene: TRBJ1-5; abundance: .; v_gene: TRBV5-8
CDR3aa: CASSLEVGGFEAFF; CDR3nt: TGCGCCAGCAGCTTGGAGGTCGGAGGGTTTGAAGCTTTCTTT; d_gene: .; j_gene: TRBJ1-1; abundance: .; v_gene: TRBV5-1
CDR3aa: CASRAAGSAMELFF; CDR3nt: TGTGCCAGCAGGGCGGCGGGTAGCGCGATGGAGCTGTTTTTT; d_gene: .; j_gene: TRBJ2-2; abundance: .; v_gene: TRBV27
CDR3aa: CASSLEAGGYNEQFF; CDR3nt: TGTGCCAGCAGCTTAGAAGCGGGAGGCTACAATGAGCAGTTCTTC; d_gene: TRBD2; j_gene: TRBJ2-1; abundance: .; v_gene: TRBV7-8
CDR3aa: CASSRDRNYNEQFF; CDR3nt: TGTGCCAGCAGTCGGGACAGAAACTACAATGAGCAGTTCTTC; d_gene: TRBD1; j_gene: TRBJ2-1; abundance: .; v_gene: TRBV27
CDR3aa: CASSYSPAGGSYEQYF; CDR3nt: TGTGCCAGCAGTTACTCGCCCGCGGGAGGGAGCTACGAGCAGTACTTC; d_gene: TRBD2; j_gene: TRBJ2-7; abundance: .; v_gene: TRBV6-5
CDR3aa: CASSTPSGGLDTQYF; CDR3nt: TGTGCCAGCAGCACCCCTTCAGGGGGGTTGGATACGCAGTATTTT; d_gene: .; j_gene: TRBJ2-3; abundance: .; v_gene: TRBV7-9
CDR3aa: CASSPLPSGRAGTGELFF; CDR3nt: TGTGCCAGCAGTCCCCTGCCTAGCGGGAGGGCCGGGACCGGGGAGCTGTTTTTT; d_gene: TRBD2; j_gene: TRBJ2-2; abundance: .; v_gene: TRBV27
CDR3aa: CASSLGGLAGAVDEQFF; CDR3nt: TGCGCCAGCAGCTTGGGGGGCTTAGCGGGGGCGGTAGATGAGCAGTTCTTC; d_gene: TRBD2; j_gene: TRBJ2-1; abundance: once; v_gene: TRBV5-1
CDR3aa: CASSDPDSWANVLTF; CDR3nt: TGTGCCAGCAGCGACCCGGACAGTTGGGCCAACGTCCTGACTTTC; d_gene: .; j_gene: TRBJ2-6; abundance: .; v_gene: TRBV7-9
CDR3aa: CASSVHGPWEGQPQHF; CDR3nt: TGTGCCAGCAGTGTTCATGGACCTTGGGAGGGTCAGCCCCAGCATTTT; d_gene: .; j_gene: TRBJ1-5; abundance: few; v_gene: TRBV9
CDR3aa: CASSPSGAGTEAFF; CDR3nt: TGTGCCAGCAGTCCCTCGGGAGCTGGAACTGAAGCTTTCTTT; d_gene: .; j_gene: TRBJ1-1; abundance: .; v_gene: TRBV27
CDR3aa: CASSFGSGTYEQYF; CDR3nt: TGCGCCAGCAGCTTTGGTAGCGGGACCTACGAGCAGTACTTC; d_gene: TRBD2; j_gene: TRBJ2-7; abundance: .; v_gene: TRBV5-1
CDR3aa: CASSEGRTQYF; CDR3nt: TGCGCCAGCAGTGAAGGGAGGACACAGTACTTC; d_gene: .; j_gene: TRBJ2-7; abundance: .; v_gene: TRBV10-2
CDR3aa: CASSQTSGRPYNEQFF; CDR3nt: TGTGCCAGCAGCCAAACTAGCGGGAGACCCTACAATGAGCAGTTCTTC; d_gene: TRBD2; j_gene: TRBJ2-1; abundance: .; v_gene: TRBV14
CDR3aa: CAGSSLAAYEQYF; CDR3nt: TGTGCCGGGAGCTCGCTAGCGGCTTACGAGCAGTACTTC; d_gene: TRBD2; j_gene: TRBJ2-7; abundance: .; v_gene: TRBV2
CDR3aa: CASSPGVAGNTGELFF; CDR3nt: TGTGCCAGCAGCCCTGGGGTAGCGGGGAACACCGGGGAGCTGTTTTTT; d_gene: TRBD2; j_gene: TRBJ2-2; abundance: .; v_gene: TRBV7-9
CDR3aa: CASSLASFSTDTQYF; CDR3nt: TGTGCCAGCAGCTTGGCTAGTTTTAGCACAGATACGCAGTATTTT; d_gene: .; j_gene: TRBJ2-3; abundance: .; v_gene: TRBV5-4
CDR3aa: CASRNRGLHTEAFF; CDR3nt: TGTGCCAGTAGGAACAGGGGGCTTCACACTGAAGCTTTCTTT; d_gene: TRBD1; j_gene: TRBJ1-1; abundance: .; v_gene: TRBV19
CDR3aa: CASSPGHSSGANVLTF; CDR3nt: TGCGCCAGCAGTCCGGGACACAGCTCTGGGGCCAACGTCCTGACTTTC; d_gene: .; j_gene: TRBJ2-6; abundance: .; v_gene: TRBV4-3
CDR3aa: CASSQVHGGLGGYTF; CDR3nt: TGTGCCAGCAGCCAAGTTCATGGGGGCCTAGGTGGCTACACCTTC; d_gene: .; j_gene: TRBJ1-2; abundance: .; v_gene: TRBV27
CDR3aa: CASSLIGAVWEQYF; CDR3nt: TGTGCCAGCAGTTTAATAGGAGCAGTGTGGGAGCAGTACTTC; d_gene: .; j_gene: TRBJ2-7; abundance: .; v_gene: TRBV27
CDR3aa: CASSVVVSKRGVPDTQYF; CDR3nt: TGTGCCAGCAGCGTAGTGGTAAGTAAGCGTGGCGTCCCAGATACGCAGTATTTT; d_gene: .; j_gene: TRBJ2-3; abundance: .; v_gene: TRBV9
CDR3aa: CASSLDRSYEQYF; CDR3nt: TGTGCCAGCAGCTTAGACAGATCCTACGAGCAGTACTTC; d_gene: .; j_gene: TRBJ2-7; abundance: .; v_gene: TRBV7-6
CDR3aa: CASSLTMGQDTDTQYF; CDR3nt: TGTGCCAGCAGCTTAACTATGGGACAGGATACAGATACGCAGTATTTT; d_gene: TRBD1; j_gene: TRBJ2-3; abundance: .; v_gene: TRBV7-3
CDR3aa: CASSLRGQGSWEQYF; CDR3nt: TGTGCCAGCAGTCTTCGGGGACAGGGGTCTTGGGAGCAGTACTTC; d_gene: TRBD1; j_gene: TRBJ2-7; abundance: .; v_gene: TRBV27
CDR3aa: CASSLSRGDEKLFF; CDR3nt: TGTGCCAGCAGCTTGTCCCGGGGAGATGAAAAACTGTTTTTT; d_gene: .; j_gene: TRBJ1-4; abundance: .; v_gene: TRBV4-2